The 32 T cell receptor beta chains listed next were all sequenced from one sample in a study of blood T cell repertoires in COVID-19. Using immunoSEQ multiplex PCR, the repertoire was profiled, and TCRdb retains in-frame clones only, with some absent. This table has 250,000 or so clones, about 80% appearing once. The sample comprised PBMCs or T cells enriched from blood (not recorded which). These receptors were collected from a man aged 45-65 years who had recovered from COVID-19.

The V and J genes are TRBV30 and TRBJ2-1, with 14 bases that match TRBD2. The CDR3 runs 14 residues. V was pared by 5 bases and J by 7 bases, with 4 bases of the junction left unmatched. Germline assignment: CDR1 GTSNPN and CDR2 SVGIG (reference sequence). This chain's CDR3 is CAWGTSGGGNEQFF. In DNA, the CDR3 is TGTGCCTGGGGGACTAGCGGGGGAGGGAATGAGCAGTTCTTC. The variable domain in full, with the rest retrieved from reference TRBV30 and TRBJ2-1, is SQTIHQWPATLVQPVGSPLSLECTVEGTSNPNLYWYRQAAGRGLQLLFYSVGIGQISSEVPQNLSASRPQDRQFILSSKKLLLSDSGFYLCAWGTSGGGNEQFFGPGTRLTVL.

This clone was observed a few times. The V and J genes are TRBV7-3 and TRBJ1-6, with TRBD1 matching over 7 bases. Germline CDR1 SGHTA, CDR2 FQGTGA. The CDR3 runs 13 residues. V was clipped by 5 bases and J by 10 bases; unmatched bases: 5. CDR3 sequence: CASSIRQGSPLHF. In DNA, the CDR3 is TGTGCCAGCAGCATCAGACAGGGCTCACCCCTCCACTTT.

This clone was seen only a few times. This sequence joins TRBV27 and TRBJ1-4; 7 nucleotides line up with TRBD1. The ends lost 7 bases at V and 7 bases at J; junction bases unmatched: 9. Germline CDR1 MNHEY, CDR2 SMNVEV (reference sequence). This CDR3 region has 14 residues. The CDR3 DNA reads TGTGCCAGCATCCTAAGGGGGCTTAGTGAAAAACTGTTTTTT. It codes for CASILRGLSEKLFF.

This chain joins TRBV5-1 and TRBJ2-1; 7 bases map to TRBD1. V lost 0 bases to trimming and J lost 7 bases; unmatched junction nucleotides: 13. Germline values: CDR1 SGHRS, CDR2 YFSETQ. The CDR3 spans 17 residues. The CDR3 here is CASSLDIGAGGANEQFF. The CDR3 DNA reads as TGCGCCAGCAGCTTGGATATCGGGGCAGGGGGTGCGAATGAGCAGTTCTTC.

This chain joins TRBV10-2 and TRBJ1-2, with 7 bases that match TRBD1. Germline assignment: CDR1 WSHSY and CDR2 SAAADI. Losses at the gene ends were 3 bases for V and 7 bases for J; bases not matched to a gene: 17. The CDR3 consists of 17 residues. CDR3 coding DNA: TGCGCCAGCAGTGATACAAACCCAGCGACAGGGATTCTTGGCTACACCTTC. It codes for CASSDTNPATGILGYTF.

CDR3 in amino acids: CATTRTGGNGYTF. The CDR3 coding sequence is TGTGCCACCACACGGACAGGGGGCAATGGCTACACCTTC. This chain links TRBV12-3 or TRBV12-4 with TRBJ1-2, with 11 bases fitting TRBD1. The CDR3 has 13 residues. The trim removed 10 bases at V and 6 bases at J, leaving 7 bases unmatched.

CDR3 region: CASSRTGAQPQHF. The CDR3 DNA reads TGCGCCAGCAGCCGAACAGGGGCTCAGCCCCAGCATTTT. The chain employs TRBV4-1 and TRBJ1-5; TRBD1 agrees at 7 bases. V was clipped by 4 bases and J by 6 bases; unmatched bases: 3. This CDR3 is built from 13 residues. CDR1 is MGHRA, CDR2 YSYEKL, per germline.

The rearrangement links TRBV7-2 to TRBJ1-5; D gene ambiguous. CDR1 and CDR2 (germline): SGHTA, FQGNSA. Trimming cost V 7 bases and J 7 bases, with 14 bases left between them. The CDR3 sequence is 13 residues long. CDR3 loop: CASTSGTEQPQHF. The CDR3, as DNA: TGTGCCAGCACCAGTGGTACAGAACAGCCCCAGCATTTT.

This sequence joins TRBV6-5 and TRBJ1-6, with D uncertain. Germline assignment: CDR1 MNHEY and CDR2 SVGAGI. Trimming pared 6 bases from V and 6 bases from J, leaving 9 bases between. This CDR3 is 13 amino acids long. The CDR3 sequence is CASRRQINSPLHF. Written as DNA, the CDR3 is TGTGCCAGCAGGCGGCAGATTAATTCACCCCTCCACTTT.

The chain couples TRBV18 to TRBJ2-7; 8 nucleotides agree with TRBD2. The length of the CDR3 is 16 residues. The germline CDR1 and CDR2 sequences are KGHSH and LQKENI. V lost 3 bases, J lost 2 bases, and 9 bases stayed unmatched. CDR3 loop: CASSPVSAGVPYEQYF. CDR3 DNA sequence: TGTGCCAGCTCACCGGTATCAGCGGGGGTTCCCTACGAGCAGTACTTC.

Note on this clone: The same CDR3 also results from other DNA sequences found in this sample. CDR3 loop: CASSHSGTGESYEQYF. DNA of the CDR3: TGCGCCAGCAGCCACTCCGGGACAGGGGAGTCTTACGAGCAGTACTTC. V gene TRBV4-3 combines with J gene TRBJ2-7; TRBD1 matches 10 bases. The CDR3 extends over 16 amino acids. Germline CDR1 and CDR2: LGHNA and YSLEER. Germline trimming cut 3 bases from V and 4 bases from J; bases unmatched to any gene: 9.

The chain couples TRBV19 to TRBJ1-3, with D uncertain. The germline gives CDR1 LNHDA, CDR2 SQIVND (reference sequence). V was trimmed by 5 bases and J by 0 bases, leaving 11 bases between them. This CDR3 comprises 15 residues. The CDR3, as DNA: TGTGCCAGTAGTTACCTGAGGAGCTCTGGAAACACCATATATTTT. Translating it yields CASSYLRSSGNTIYF.

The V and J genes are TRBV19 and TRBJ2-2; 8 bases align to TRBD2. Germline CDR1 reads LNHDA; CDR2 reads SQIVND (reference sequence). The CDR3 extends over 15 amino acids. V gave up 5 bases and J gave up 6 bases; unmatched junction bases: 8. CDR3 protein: CASSPGTRGSGELFF. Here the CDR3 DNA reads TGTGCCAGTAGTCCAGGGACTAGAGGGTCCGGGGAGCTGTTTTTT.

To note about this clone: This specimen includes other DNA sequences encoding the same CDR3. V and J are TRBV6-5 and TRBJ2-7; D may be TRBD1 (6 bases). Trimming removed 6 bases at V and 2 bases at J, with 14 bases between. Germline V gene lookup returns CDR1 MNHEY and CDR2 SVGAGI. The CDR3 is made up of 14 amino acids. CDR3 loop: CASSRTGTTYEQYF. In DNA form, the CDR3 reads TGTGCCAGCAGCCGGACTGGGACAACCTACGAGCAGTACTTC.

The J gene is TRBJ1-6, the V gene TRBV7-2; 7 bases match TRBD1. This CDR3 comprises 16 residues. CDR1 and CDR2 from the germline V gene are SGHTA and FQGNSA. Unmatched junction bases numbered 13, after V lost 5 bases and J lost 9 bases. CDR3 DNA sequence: TGTGCCAGCAGCAACGTATTGGGCACAGGGGTTTCACCCCTCCACTTT. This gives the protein CASSNVLGTGVSPLHF. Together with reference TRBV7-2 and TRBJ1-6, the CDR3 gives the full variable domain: GAGVSQSPSNKVTEKGKDVELRCDPISGHTALYWYRQSLGQGLEFLIYFQGNSAPDKSGLPSDRFSAERTGGSVSTLTIQRTQQEDSAVYLCASSNVLGTGVSPLHFGNGTRLTVT.

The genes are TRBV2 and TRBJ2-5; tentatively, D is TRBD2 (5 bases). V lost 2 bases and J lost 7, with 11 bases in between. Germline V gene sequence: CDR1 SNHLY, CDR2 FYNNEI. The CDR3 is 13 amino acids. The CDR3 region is CASSERTEGTQYF. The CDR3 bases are TGTGCCAGCAGTGAAAGGACTGAGGGGACCCAGTACTTC.

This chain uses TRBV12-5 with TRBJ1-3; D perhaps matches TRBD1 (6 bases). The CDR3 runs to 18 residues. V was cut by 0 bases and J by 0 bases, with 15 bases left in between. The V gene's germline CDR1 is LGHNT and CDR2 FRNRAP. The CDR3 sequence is CASGLVRYRDLSGNTIYF. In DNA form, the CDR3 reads TGTGCTAGTGGTTTGGTACGATACAGGGATCTCTCTGGAAACACCATATATTTT.

DNA of the CDR3: TGCGCCAGCAGCTTGGGTGGGGGACAGGGGATCGGTGAAAAACTGTTTTTT. It is translated as CASSLGGGQGIGEKLFF. The chain links TRBV5-1 to TRBJ1-4, with 10 nucleotides matching TRBD1. Germline CDR1 is SGHRS and CDR2 is YFSETQ. This CDR3 contains 17 residues. After removal of 0 bases from V and 7 bases from J, the junction contained 9 bases not matched to a gene. Using reference TRBV5-1 and TRBJ1-4 for the parts outside the CDR3, the full variable domain is KAGVTQTPRYLIKTRGQQVTLSCSPISGHRSVSWYQQTPGQGLQFLFEYFSETQRNKGNFPGRFSGRQFSNSRSEMNVSTLELGDSALYLCASSLGGGQGIGEKLFFGSGTQLSVL.

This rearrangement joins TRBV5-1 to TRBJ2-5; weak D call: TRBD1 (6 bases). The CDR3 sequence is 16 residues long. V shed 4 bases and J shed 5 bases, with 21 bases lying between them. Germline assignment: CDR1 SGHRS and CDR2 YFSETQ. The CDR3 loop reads CASSPMTGIGSETQYF. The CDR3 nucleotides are TGCGCCAGCAGCCCCATGACAGGCATCGGATCCGAGACCCAGTACTTC.

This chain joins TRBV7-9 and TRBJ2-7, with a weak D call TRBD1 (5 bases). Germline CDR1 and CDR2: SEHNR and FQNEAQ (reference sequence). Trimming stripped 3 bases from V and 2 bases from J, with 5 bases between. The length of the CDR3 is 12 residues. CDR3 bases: TGTGCCAGCAGCTTCAGGGCCTACGAGCAGTACTTC. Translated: CASSFRAYEQYF.

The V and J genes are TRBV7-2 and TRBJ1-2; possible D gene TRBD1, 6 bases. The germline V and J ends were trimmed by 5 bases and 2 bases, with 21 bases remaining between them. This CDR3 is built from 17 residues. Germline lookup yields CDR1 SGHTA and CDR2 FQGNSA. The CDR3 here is CASSAPRDGGTNYGYTF. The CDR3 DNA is TGTGCCAGCAGCGCCCCCCGGGACGGGGGGACAAACTATGGCTACACCTTC.

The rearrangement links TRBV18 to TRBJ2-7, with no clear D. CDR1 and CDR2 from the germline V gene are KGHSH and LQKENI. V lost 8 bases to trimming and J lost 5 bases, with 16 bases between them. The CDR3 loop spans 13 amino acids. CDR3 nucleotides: TGTGCCAGCCAAAGAGAGGAGCTGGACGAGCAGTACTTC. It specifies CASQREELDEQYF.

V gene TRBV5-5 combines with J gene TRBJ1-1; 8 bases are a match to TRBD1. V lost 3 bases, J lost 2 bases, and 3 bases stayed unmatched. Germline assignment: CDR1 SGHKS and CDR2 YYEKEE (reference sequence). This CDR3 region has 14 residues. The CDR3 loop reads CASSWGQVNTEAFF. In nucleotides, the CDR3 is TGTGCCAGCAGCTGGGGACAGGTAAACACTGAAGCTTTCTTT. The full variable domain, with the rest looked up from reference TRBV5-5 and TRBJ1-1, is DAGVTQSPTHLIKTRGQQVTLRCSPISGHKSVSWYQQVLGQGPQFIFQYYEKEERGRGNFPDRFSARQFPNYSSELNVNALLLGDSALYLCASSWGQVNTEAFFGQGTRLTVV.

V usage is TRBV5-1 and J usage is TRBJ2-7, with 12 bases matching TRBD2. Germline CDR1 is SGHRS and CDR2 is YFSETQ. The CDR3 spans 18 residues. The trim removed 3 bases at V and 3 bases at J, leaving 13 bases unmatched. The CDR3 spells CASSSGLAGGPQNYEQYF. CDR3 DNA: TGCGCCAGCAGCTCTGGCCTAGCGGGAGGGCCTCAGAACTACGAGCAGTACTTC.

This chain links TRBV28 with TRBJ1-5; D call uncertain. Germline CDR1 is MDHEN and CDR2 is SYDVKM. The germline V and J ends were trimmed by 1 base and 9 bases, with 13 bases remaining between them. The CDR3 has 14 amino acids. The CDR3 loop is CASSLSVTSAPQHF. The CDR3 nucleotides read TGTGCCAGCAGTTTATCTGTCACAAGTGCGCCCCAGCATTTT.

The CDR3 loop is CASSPTGHTYEQYF. In nucleotides, the CDR3 is TGTGCCAGCAGTCCGACGGGACACACCTACGAGCAGTACTTC. The chain recombines TRBV25-1 with TRBJ2-7, with D perhaps TRBD1 (6 bases). V lost 5 bases, J lost 2 bases, and 13 bases lay in between. The CDR3 is made up of 14 amino acids. Germline V lookup: CDR1 MGHDK, CDR2 SYGVNS.

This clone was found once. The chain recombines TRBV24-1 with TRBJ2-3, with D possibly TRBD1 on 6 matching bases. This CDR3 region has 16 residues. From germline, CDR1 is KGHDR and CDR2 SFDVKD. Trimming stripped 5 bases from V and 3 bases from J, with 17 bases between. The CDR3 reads CATSGQDRPGTDTQYF. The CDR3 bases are TGTGCCACCAGTGGCCAGGACAGACCTGGGACAGATACGCAGTATTTT.

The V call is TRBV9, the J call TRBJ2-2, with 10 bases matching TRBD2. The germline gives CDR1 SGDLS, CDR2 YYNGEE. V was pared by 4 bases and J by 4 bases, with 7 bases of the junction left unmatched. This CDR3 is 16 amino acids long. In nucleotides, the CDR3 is TGTGCCAGCAGCAAACCGGGACTAGCGCGCACCGGGGAGCTGTTTTTT. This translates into CASSKPGLARTGELFF. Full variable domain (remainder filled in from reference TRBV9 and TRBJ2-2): DSGVTQTPKHLITATGQRVTLRCSPRSGDLSVYWYQQSLDQGLQFLIQYYNGEERAKGNILERFSAQQFPDLHSELNLSSLELGDSALYFCASSKPGLARTGELFFGEGSRLTVL.

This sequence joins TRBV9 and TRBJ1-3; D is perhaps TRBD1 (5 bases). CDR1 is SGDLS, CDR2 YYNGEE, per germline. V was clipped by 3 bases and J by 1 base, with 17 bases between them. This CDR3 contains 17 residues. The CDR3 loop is CASSAPAGILSGNTIYF. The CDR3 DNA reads TGTGCCAGCAGCGCACCCGCAGGGATTCTATCTGGAAACACCATATATTTT.

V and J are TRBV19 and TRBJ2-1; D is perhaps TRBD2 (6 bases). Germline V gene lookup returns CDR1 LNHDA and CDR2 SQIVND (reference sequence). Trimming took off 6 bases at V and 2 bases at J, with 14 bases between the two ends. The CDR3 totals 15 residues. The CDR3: CASSISGSTYNEQFF. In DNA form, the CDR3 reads TGTGCCAGTAGCATTAGCGGAAGTACCTACAATGAGCAGTTCTTC.

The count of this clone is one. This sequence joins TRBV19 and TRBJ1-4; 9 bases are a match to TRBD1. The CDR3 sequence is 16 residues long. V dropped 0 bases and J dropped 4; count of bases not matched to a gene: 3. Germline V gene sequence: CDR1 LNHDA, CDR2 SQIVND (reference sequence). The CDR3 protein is CASSIDGTGFNEKLFF. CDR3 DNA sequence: TGTGCCAGTAGTATAGACGGGACAGGGTTTAATGAAAAACTGTTTTTT.

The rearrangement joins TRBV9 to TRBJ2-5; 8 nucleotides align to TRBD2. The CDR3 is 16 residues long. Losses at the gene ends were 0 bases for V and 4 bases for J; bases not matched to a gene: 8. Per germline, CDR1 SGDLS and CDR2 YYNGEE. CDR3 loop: CASSVAPAGVTETQYF. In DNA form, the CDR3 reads TGTGCCAGCAGCGTAGCCCCAGCGGGAGTGACAGAGACCCAGTACTTC.